The 20 T cell receptor beta chains reported below all come from one sample, sequenced in a study of CD8 T cells in ankylosing spondylitis (TCRdb year 2017). Results and caveats for the whole study, not just this receptor: A TCR beta motif made up of under ten highly homologous amino acid variants appeared to be characteristic of blood from ankylosing spondylitis patients.

Library prep was done by 5' RACE. Sequencing was performed on an Illumina HiSeq 2500. TCRdb reworked the public reads: Q25 trimming with fastp, MiXCR clone assembly, productive beta chains retained. Rows matching on CDR3 protein sequence are summarized as one entry with the most common DNA and genes. For this sample there are fewer than 750,000 distinct CDR3 sequences; around 20% appear just once. Under 20% of the sample belongs to the ten largest clones. Their cognate antigens are unknown. The specimen was blood, either unsorted or a sorted T cell fraction (not recorded which). The receptors shown here come from a male donor with ankylosing spondylitis.

The chain joins TRBV7-9 to TRBJ2-3; no clear D gene. The germline V gene has CDR1 SEHNR and CDR2 FQNEAQ (reference sequence). V shed 2 bases and J shed 5 bases, with 14 bases lying between them. CDR3 length: 15 residues. The CDR3, as DNA: TGTGCCAGCAGCTTATTAAGCCTGCCCCAAGATACGCAGTATTTT. Amino acids: CASSLLSLPQDTQYF.

The chain employs TRBV20-1 and TRBJ2-7, with 10 bases identical to TRBD1. Trimming at V came to 5 bases and at J to 7 bases, leaving 14 bases not matched to a gene. CDR1 is DFQATT, CDR2 SNEGSKA, per germline (reference sequence). This CDR3 contains 15 residues. In nucleotides, the CDR3 is TGCAGTGCTTTTATCCGGGACAGGGGTTTTTGGGAGCAGTACTTC. As protein: CSAFIRDRGFWEQYF.

This clonotype was recorded a few times. The chain combines TRBV6-6 with TRBJ1-5; D is unclear. The CDR3 consists of 13 residues. Germline CDR1 and CDR2: MNHNY and SVGAGI (reference sequence). Trimming stripped 6 bases from V and 5 bases from J, with 11 bases between. The CDR3 sequence is CASRGFQDQPQHF. CDR3 coding DNA: TGTGCCAGCAGGGGATTTCAGGATCAGCCCCAGCATTTT.

This sequence joins TRBV5-1 and TRBJ2-7, with D tentatively TRBD1 (7 bases). Germline CDR1 and CDR2: SGHRS and YFSETQ. With 4 bases removed from V and 2 bases from J, the gap between germline ends came to 16 bases. The CDR3 contains 15 residues. The CDR3, as DNA: TGCGCCAGCAGCCTTCTACCAGGGGGGACCTACGAGCAGTACTTC. It codes for CASSLLPGGTYEQYF.

A few counts support this clonotype. The rearrangement uses TRBV18 and TRBJ1-1; D is undetermined. Germline CDR1 KGHSH, CDR2 LQKENI. The CDR3 loop spans 11 amino acids. V gave up 1 base and J gave up 13 bases, with 10 bases separating them. The CDR3 region has the DNA TGTGCCAGCTCACCACTGGGAGGCGTTTTCTTT. This codes for CASSPLGGVFF. The full variable domain, with the rest looked up from reference TRBV18 and TRBJ1-1, is NAGVMQNPRHLVRRRGQEARLRCSPMKGHSHVYWYRQLPEEGLKFMVYLQKENIIDESGMPKERFSAEFPKEGPSILRIQQVVRGDSAAYFCASSPLGGVFFGQGTRLTVV.

This clonotype was recorded a few times. The rearrangement uses TRBV20-1 and TRBJ1-2; D is perhaps TRBD1 (5 bases). This CDR3 has 16 amino acids. From germline, CDR1 is DFQATT and CDR2 SNEGSKA (reference sequence). V lost 0 bases and J lost 7, with 21 bases in between. CDR3 loop: CSARDPGLETRGGYTF. The CDR3 nucleotides read TGCAGTGCTAGAGATCCCGGACTGGAAACAAGGGGTGGCTACACCTTC.

This clonotype was seen at least ten times. The rearrangement joins TRBV4-2 to TRBJ2-1; TRBD2 aligns across 8 bases. The CDR3 covers 16 residues. The germline CDR1 and CDR2 sequences are LGHNA and YNFKEQ. V was pared by 3 bases and J by 3 bases, with 7 bases of the junction left unmatched. CDR3 DNA sequence: TGTGCCAGCAGCCAGCCGGGACTAGGTCTCTACAATGAGCAGTTCTTC. This sequence encodes CASSQPGLGLYNEQFF.

This clonotype was detected only a few times. This sequence joins TRBV28 and TRBJ2-2; 10 bases match TRBD2. Germline V gene data show CDR1 as MDHEN and CDR2 as SYDVKM. The CDR3 is 18 amino acids. J was trimmed by 4 bases and V by 8 bases; bases with no gene match: 16. CDR3 loop: CASGLGLAATLGTGELFF. CDR3 nucleotide sequence: TGTGCCAGCGGCCTTGGACTAGCGGCCACCTTGGGCACCGGGGAGCTGTTTTTT. Supplemented by reference TRBV28 and TRBJ2-2, the full variable domain reads DVKVTQSSRYLVKRTGEKVFLECVQDMDHENMFWYRQDPGLGLRLIYFSYDVKMKEKGDIPEGYSVSREKKERFSLILESASTNQTSMYLCASGLGLAATLGTGELFFGEGSRLTVL.

This clonotype was observed a handful of times. The V gene is TRBV5-5, the J gene TRBJ1-5, with TRBD1 matching over 11 bases. Unmatched junction bases numbered 8, after V lost 0 bases and J lost 6 bases. The germline V gene encodes CDR1 SGHKS and CDR2 YYEKEE (reference sequence). This CDR3 is 17 amino acids long. The CDR3 loop reads CASSLGGQGGKSQPQHF. DNA for the CDR3: TGTGCCAGCAGCTTGGGGGGACAGGGGGGGAAGAGTCAGCCCCAGCATTTT.

The chain recombines TRBV12-3 or TRBV12-4 with TRBJ1-2; unclear D gene. V was shortened by 0 bases and J by 8 bases, with 4 bases between the two germline ends. The CDR3 runs 11 residues. The CDR3 bases are TGTGCCAGCAGTTTAGCCGGAGGCTACACCTTC. Its translation: CASSLAGGYTF.

This clonotype has only one observation. This rearrangement joins TRBV28 to TRBJ1-5; D is possibly TRBD1 (5 bases). CDR1 and CDR2 from the germline V gene are MDHEN and SYDVKM. V lost 11 bases, J lost 4 bases, and 18 bases lay in between. The CDR3 length is 14 residues. For the CDR3, the DNA is TGTGCCTATAGCCGGGGGGAGCAGAATCAGCCCCAGCATTTT. Its translation: CAYSRGEQNQPQHF.

This clonotype was seen a handful of times. The rearrangement uses TRBV7-2 and TRBJ2-2; D gene ambiguous. V lost 1 base, J lost 1 base, and 7 bases lay in between. The germline CDR1 and CDR2 sequences are SGHTA and FQGNSA. CDR3 length: 15 residues. CDR3 sequence (DNA): TGTGCCAGCAGCTTAGTTCGTAAGAACACCGGGGAGCTGTTTTTT. This codes for CASSLVRKNTGELFF.

V and J are TRBV20-1 and TRBJ2-5; 9 nucleotides agree with TRBD1. This CDR3 contains 14 residues. The V gene end was trimmed by 3 bases and the J gene end by 3 bases; junction bases not matched to a gene: 5. CDR1 and CDR2 from the germline V gene are DFQATT and SNEGSKA (reference sequence). The CDR3 DNA reads as TGCAGTGCTAGGGAAGGGACAGGGAAAGAGACCCAGTACTTC. Translated: CSAREGTGKETQYF.

The gene calls are TRBV12-3 or TRBV12-4 and TRBJ2-4, with D perhaps matching TRBD2 (7 bases). Trimming shortened V by 3 bases and J by 1 base, and 13 bases separated the two germline ends. This CDR3 comprises 16 residues. The CDR3 sequence is CASSLGGARAKNIQYF. The CDR3 DNA follows: TGTGCCAGCAGTTTGGGGGGGGCTAGGGCCAAAAACATTCAGTACTTC.

With respect to this clonotype: A much larger clonotype is one base distant, so this may be a read error. The V and J genes are TRBV12-3 or TRBV12-4 and TRBJ2-2, with a tentative D call TRBD2 (6 bases). The germline V and J ends were trimmed by 7 bases and 3 bases, with 24 bases remaining between them. This CDR3 contains 18 residues. CDR3 in amino acids: CASILRRRAFYDTGELFF. The DNA of the CDR3 is TGTGCCAGCATTCTCCGCAGGAGGGCCTTTTACGACACCGGGGAGCTGTTTTTT.

A few counts support this clonotype. The chain joins TRBV20-1 to TRBJ1-4; D unclear. The V end was cut by 1 base, the J end by 1 base, with 4 bases between. CDR3 length: 13 amino acids. The V gene's germline CDR1 is DFQATT and CDR2 SNEGSKA (reference sequence). CDR3 in DNA: TGCAGTGCTAGAGTAAAAACTAATGAAAAACTGTTTTTT. This codes for CSARVKTNEKLFF.

The sample holds a few counts of this clonotype. This chain links TRBV7-9 with TRBJ2-1; D might be TRBD1 or TRBD2, each matching 5 bases. This CDR3 comprises 13 residues. Germline lookup yields CDR1 SEHNR and CDR2 FQNEAQ (reference sequence). The V and J ends lost 3 bases and 8 bases respectively, with 11 bases between them. The CDR3 DNA reads as TGTGCCAGCAGCTTTGACCGGGGCGATGAGCAGTTCTTC. Protein product: CASSFDRGDEQFF.

This clonotype has only a few counts. The chain carries TRBV6-5 and TRBJ2-3, with 7 positions matching TRBD2. Germline-derived CDR1 and CDR2 are MNHEY and SVGAGI. V trimming: 0 bases; J trimming: 3 bases; junction bases outside the gene matches: 9. This CDR3 has 17 residues. The CDR3 bases are TGTGCCAGCAGTTACTCGGGGCAGCGGGGTGCAACAGATACGCAGTATTTT. Translated: CASSYSGQRGATDTQYF.

The table lists this clonotype with many counts. This rearrangement joins TRBV11-2 to TRBJ2-5; D is perhaps TRBD2 (5 bases). Trimming cost V 3 bases and J 4 bases, with 9 bases left between them. CDR1 and CDR2 from the germline V gene are SGHAT and FQNNGV. The CDR3 consists of 13 residues. CDR3 coding DNA: TGTGCCAGCAGCTTCGAGGGTCCAGAGACCCAGTACTTC. Translated: CASSFEGPETQYF.

This chain joins TRBV12-3 or TRBV12-4 and TRBJ2-2; TRBD2 matches at 8 bases. V shed 0 bases, J shed 5 bases, and the junction held 8 bases outside the gene matches. The CDR3 covers 17 residues. CDR3 loop: CASSLASGLGSTGELFF. Written as DNA, the CDR3 is TGTGCCAGCAGTTTAGCATCGGGACTAGGGTCAACCGGGGAGCTGTTTTTT.